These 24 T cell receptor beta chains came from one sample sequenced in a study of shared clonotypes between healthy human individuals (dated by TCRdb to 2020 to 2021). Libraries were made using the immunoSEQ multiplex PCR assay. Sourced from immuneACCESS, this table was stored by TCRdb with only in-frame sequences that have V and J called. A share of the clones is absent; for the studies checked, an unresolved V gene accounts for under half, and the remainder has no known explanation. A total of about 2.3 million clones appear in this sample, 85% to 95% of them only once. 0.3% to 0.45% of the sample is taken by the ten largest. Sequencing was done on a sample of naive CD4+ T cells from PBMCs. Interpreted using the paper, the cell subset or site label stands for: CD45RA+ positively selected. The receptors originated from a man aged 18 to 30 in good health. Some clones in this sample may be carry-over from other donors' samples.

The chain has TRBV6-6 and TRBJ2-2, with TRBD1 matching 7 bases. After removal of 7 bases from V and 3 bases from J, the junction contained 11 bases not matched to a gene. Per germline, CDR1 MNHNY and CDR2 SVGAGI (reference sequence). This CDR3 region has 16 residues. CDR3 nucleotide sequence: TGTGCCAGCACCCCTGGGGGACAGTTGGACACCGGGGAGCTGTTTTTT. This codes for CASTPGGQLDTGELFF.

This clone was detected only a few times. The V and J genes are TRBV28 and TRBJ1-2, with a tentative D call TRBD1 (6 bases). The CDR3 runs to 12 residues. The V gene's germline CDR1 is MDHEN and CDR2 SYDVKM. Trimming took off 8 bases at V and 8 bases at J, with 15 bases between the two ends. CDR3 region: CASGLQGWGYTF. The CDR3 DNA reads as TGTGCCAGCGGGTTACAGGGCTGGGGCTACACCTTC.

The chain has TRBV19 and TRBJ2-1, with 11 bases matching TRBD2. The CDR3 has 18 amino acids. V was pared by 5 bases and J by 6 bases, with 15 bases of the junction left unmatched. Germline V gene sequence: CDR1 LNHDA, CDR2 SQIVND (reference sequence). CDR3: CASSPGGLAGGRINEQFF. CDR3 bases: TGTGCCAGTAGTCCCGGCGGGCTAGCGGGAGGAAGGATCAATGAGCAGTTCTTC.

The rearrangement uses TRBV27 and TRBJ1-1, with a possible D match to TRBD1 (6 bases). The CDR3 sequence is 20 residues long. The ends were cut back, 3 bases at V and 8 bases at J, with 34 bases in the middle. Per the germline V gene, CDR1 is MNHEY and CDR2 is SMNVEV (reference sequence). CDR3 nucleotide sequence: TGTGCCAGCAGTTTCCACCTCGGGGGCCGACCGCTCGGGGCCAGTTTAGAAGCTTTCTTT. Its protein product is CASSFHLGGRPLGASLEAFF.

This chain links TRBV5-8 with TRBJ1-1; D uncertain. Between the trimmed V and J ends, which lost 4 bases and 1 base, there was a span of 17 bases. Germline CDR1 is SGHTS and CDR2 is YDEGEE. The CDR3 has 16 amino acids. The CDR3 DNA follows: TGTGCCAGCAGCCAGCGGGAGAGGTCGAAGAACACTGAAGCTTTCTTT. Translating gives CASSQRERSKNTEAFF. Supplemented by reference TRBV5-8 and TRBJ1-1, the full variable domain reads EAGVTQSPTHLIKTRGQQATLRCSPISGHTSVYWYQQALGLGLQFLLWYDEGEERNRGNFPPRFSGRQFPNYSSELNVNALELEDSALYLCASSQRERSKNTEAFFGQGTRLTVV.

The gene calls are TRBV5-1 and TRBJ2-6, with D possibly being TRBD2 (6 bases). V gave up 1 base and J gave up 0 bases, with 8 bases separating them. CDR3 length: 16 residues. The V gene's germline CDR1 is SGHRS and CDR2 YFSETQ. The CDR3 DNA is TGCGCCAGCAGCTTGCGGCGGGACTCTGGGGCCAACGTCCTGACTTTC. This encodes CASSLRRDSGANVLTF.

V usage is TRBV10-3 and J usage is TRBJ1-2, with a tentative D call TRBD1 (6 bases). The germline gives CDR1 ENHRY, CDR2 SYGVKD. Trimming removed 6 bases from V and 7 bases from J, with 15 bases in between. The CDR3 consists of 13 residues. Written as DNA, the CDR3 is TGTGCCATCAGATGGACAGATATGACTGGCTACACCTTC. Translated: CAIRWTDMTGYTF.

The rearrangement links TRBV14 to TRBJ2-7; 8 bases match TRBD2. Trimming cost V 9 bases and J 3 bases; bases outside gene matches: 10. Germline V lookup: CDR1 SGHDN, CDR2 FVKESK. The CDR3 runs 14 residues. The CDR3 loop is CASPFGGEFYEQYF. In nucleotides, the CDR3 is TGTGCCAGTCCCTTCGGGGGGGAATTCTACGAGCAGTACTTC. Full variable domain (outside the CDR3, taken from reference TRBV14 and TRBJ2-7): EAGVTQFPSHSVIEKGQTVTLRCDPISGHDNLYWYRRVMGKEIKFLLHFVKESKQDESGMPNNRFLAERTGGTYSTLKVQPAELEDSGVYFCASPFGGEFYEQYFGPGTRLTVT.

The CDR3 sequence: CSVVPGGASGATDTQYF. The CDR3, as DNA: TGCAGCGTTGTTCCCGGGGGGGCCTCGGGAGCCACAGATACGCAGTATTTT. V usage is TRBV29-1 and J usage is TRBJ2-3, with 8 nucleotides matching TRBD2. The CDR3 sequence is 17 residues long. Unmatched junction bases numbered 14, after V lost 4 bases and J lost 2 bases. Germline assignment: CDR1 SQVTM and CDR2 ANQGSEA.

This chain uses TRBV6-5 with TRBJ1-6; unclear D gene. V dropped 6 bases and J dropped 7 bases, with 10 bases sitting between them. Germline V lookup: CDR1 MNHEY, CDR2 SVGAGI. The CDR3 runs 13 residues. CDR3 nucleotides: TGTGCCAGCAGCCCTATGACCAATTCACCCCTCCACTTT. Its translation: CASSPMTNSPLHF.

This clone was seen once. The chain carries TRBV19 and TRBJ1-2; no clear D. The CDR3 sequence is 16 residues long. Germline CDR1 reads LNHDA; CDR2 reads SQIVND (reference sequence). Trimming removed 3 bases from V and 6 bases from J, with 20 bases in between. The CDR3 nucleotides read TGTGCCAGTAGTATGAGCCAAATCCCAGTTATCAATGGCTACACCTTC. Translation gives CASSMSQIPVINGYTF. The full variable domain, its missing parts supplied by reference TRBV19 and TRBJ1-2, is DGGITQSPKYLFRKEGQNVTLSCEQNLNHDAMYWYRQDPGQGLRLIYYSQIVNDFQKGDIAEGYSVSREKKESFPLTVTSAQKNPTAFYLCASSMSQIPVINGYTFGSGTRLTVV.

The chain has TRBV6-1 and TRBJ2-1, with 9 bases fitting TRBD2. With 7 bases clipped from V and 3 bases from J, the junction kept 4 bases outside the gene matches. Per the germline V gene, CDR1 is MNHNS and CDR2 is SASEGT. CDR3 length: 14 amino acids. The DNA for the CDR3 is TGTGCCAGCAATACAGCGGGAGGCTACAATGAGCAGTTCTTC. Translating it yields CASNTAGGYNEQFF.

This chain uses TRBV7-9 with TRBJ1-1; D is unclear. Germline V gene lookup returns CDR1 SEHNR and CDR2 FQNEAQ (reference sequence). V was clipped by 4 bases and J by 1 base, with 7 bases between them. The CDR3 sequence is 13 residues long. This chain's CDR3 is CASSYQENTEAFF. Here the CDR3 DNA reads TGTGCCAGCAGCTACCAAGAGAACACTGAAGCTTTCTTT.

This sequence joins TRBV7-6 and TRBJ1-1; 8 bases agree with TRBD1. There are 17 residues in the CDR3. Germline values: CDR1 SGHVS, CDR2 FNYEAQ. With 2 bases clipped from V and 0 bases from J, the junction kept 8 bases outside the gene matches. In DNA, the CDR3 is TGTGCCAGCAGCTTAAGCCAGGGGGCTTCCCTGAACACTGAAGCTTTCTTT. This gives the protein CASSLSQGASLNTEAFF.

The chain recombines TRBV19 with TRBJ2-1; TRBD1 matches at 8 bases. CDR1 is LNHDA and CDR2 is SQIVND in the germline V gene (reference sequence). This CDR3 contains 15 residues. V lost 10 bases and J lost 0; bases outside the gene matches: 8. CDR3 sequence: CATRTGPSSYNEQFF. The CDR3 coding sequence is TGTGCCACCAGGACAGGGCCAAGCTCCTACAATGAGCAGTTCTTC.

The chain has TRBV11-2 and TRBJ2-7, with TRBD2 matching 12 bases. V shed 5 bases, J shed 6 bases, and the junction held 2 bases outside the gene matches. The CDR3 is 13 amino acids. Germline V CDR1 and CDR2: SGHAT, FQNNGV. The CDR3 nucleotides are TGTGCCAGCAGCCTAGCGGGAGGGACCGAGCAGTACTTC. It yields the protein CASSLAGGTEQYF.

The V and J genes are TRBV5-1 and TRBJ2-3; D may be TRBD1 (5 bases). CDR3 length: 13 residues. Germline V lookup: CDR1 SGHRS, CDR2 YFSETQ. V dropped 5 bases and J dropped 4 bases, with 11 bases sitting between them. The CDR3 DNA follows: TGCGCCAGCAGTAGGACACCAGCAGATACGCAGTATTTT. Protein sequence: CASSRTPADTQYF.

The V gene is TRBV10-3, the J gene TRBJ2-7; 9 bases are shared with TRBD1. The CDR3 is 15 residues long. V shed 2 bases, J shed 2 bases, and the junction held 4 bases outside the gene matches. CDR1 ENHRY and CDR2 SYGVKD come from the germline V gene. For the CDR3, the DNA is TGTGCCATCAGTGAGGGGACAGGGCACCCCTACGAGCAGTACTTC. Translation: CAISEGTGHPYEQYF.

The CDR3 is CASSAGQGAGNTIYF. CDR3 in DNA: TGTGCCAGCAGTGCGGGACAGGGGGCTGGAAACACCATATATTTT. V is TRBV6-1 and J is TRBJ1-3; 11 bases are shared with TRBD1. This CDR3 is built from 15 residues. Germline-derived CDR1 and CDR2 are MNHNS and SASEGT. The V and J ends lost 4 bases and 2 bases, in that order; junction bases with no gene match: 1.

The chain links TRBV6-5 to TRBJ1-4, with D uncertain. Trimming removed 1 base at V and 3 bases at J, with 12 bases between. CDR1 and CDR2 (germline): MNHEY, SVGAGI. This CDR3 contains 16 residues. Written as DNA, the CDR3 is TGTGCCAGCAGTTACTTCCAAACAGTTGCTAATGAAAAACTGTTTTTT. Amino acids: CASSYFQTVANEKLFF.

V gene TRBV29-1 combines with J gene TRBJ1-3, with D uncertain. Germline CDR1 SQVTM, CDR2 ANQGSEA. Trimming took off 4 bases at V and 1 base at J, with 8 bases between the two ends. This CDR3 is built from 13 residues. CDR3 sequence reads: CSVVGNSGNTIYF. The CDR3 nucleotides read TGCAGCGTTGTGGGAAATTCTGGAAACACCATATATTTT.

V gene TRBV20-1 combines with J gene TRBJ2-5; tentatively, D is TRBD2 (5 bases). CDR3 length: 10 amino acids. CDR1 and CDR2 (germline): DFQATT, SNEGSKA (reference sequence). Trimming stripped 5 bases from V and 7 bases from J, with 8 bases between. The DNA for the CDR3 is TGCAGTGCTCCCAGCGGGACCCAGTACTTC. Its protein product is CSAPSGTQYF.

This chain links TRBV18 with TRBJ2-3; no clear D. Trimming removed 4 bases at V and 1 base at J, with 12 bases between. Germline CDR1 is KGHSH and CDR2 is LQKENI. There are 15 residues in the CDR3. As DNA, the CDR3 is TGTGCCAGCTCACGCGGTCTCGGTCGCACAGATACGCAGTATTTT. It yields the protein CASSRGLGRTDTQYF.

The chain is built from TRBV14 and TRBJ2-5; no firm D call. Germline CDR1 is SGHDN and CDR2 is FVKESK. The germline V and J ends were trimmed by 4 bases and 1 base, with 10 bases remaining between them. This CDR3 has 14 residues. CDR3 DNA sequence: TGTGCCAGCAGCCCCCTAGGCGGCCAAGAGACCCAGTACTTC. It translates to CASSPLGGQETQYF.